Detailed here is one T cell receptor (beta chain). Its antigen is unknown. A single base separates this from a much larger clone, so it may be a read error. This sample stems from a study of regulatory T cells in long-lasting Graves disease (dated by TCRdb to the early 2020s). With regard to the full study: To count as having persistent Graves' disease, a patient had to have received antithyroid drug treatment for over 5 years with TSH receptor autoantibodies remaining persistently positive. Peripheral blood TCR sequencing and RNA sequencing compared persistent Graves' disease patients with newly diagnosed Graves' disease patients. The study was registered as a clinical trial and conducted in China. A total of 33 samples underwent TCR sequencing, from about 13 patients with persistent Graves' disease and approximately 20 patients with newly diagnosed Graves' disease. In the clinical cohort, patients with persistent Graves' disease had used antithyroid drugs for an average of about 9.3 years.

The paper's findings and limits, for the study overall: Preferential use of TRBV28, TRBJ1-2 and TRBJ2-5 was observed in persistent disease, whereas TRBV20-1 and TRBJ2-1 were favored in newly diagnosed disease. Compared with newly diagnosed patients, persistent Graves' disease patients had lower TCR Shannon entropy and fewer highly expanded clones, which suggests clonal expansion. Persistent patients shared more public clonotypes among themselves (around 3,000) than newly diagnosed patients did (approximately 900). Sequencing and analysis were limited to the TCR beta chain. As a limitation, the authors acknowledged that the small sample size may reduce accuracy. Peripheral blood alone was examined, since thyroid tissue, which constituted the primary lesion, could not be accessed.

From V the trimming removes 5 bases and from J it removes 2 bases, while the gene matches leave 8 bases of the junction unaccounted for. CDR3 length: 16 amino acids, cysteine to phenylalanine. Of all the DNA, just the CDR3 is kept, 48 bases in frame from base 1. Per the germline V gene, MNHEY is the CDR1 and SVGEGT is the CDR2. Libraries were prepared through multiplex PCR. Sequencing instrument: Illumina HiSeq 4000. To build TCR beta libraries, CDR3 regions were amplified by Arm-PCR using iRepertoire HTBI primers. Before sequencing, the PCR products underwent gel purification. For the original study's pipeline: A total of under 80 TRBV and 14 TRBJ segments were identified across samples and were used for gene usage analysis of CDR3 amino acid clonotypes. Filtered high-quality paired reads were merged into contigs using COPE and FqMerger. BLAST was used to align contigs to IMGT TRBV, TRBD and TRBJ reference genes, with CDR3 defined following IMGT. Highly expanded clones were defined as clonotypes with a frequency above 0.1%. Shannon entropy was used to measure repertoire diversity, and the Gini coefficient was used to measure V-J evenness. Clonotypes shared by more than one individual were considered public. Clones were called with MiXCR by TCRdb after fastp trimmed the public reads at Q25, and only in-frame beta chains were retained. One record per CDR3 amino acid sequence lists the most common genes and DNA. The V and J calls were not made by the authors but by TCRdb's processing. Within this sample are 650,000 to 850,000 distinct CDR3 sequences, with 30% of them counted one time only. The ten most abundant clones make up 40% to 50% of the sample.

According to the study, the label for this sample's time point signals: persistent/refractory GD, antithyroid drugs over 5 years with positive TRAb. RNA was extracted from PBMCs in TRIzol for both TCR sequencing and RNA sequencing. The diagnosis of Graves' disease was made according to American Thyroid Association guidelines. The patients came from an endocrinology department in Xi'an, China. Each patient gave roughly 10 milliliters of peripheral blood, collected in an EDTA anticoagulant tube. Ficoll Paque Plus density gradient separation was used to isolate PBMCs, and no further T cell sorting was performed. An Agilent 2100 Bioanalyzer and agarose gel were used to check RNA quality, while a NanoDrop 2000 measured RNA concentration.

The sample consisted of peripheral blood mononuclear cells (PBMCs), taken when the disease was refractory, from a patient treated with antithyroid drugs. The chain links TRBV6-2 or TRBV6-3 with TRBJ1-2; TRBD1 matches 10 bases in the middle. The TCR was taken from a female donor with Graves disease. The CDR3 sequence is CASSDPQGQGNYGYTF. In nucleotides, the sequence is TGTGCCAGCAGTGACCCTCAGGGACAGGGGAACTATGGCTACACCTTC.